This T cell receptor (beta chain) was sequenced for a study of cytomegalovirus exposure and HLA in healthy donors. Study-level results: For TCR beta chains, V- and J-gene trimming was later linked to a missense DCLRE1C variant. The study put some 150 TCR beta chains on its list as cytomegalovirus-associated.

The length of the CDR3 is 14 residues. The V gene end was trimmed by 5 bases and the J gene end by 1 base; junction bases not matched to a gene: 2. Germline CDR1 is MDHEN and CDR2 is SYDVKM. Concerning this clone: The antigen remains unidentified.

The PCR was carried out with 60 Vbeta primers and 13 Jbeta primers. Produced via immunoSEQ multiplex PCR; TCRdb's table is partial and in-frame only. This repertoire shows some 130,000 clones, 82% found once; its top ten account for approximately 10%. The sequenced material came from PBMCs. The V call is TRBV28, the J call TRBJ1-1; 9 nucleotides line up with TRBD1. The receptor comes from a male donor in good health and CMV-seropositive. The CDR3 nucleotides are TGTGCCAGCAGTACAGGGGGCGGGAACACTGAAGCTTTCTTT. Protein sequence: CASSTGGGNTEAFF. Full variable domain (rest looked up from reference TRBV28 and TRBJ1-1): DVKVTQSSRYLVKRTGEKVFLECVQDMDHENMFWYRQDPGLGLRLIYFSYDVKMKEKGDIPEGYSVSREKKERFSLILESASTNQTSMYLCASSTGGGNTEAFFGQGTRLTVV.